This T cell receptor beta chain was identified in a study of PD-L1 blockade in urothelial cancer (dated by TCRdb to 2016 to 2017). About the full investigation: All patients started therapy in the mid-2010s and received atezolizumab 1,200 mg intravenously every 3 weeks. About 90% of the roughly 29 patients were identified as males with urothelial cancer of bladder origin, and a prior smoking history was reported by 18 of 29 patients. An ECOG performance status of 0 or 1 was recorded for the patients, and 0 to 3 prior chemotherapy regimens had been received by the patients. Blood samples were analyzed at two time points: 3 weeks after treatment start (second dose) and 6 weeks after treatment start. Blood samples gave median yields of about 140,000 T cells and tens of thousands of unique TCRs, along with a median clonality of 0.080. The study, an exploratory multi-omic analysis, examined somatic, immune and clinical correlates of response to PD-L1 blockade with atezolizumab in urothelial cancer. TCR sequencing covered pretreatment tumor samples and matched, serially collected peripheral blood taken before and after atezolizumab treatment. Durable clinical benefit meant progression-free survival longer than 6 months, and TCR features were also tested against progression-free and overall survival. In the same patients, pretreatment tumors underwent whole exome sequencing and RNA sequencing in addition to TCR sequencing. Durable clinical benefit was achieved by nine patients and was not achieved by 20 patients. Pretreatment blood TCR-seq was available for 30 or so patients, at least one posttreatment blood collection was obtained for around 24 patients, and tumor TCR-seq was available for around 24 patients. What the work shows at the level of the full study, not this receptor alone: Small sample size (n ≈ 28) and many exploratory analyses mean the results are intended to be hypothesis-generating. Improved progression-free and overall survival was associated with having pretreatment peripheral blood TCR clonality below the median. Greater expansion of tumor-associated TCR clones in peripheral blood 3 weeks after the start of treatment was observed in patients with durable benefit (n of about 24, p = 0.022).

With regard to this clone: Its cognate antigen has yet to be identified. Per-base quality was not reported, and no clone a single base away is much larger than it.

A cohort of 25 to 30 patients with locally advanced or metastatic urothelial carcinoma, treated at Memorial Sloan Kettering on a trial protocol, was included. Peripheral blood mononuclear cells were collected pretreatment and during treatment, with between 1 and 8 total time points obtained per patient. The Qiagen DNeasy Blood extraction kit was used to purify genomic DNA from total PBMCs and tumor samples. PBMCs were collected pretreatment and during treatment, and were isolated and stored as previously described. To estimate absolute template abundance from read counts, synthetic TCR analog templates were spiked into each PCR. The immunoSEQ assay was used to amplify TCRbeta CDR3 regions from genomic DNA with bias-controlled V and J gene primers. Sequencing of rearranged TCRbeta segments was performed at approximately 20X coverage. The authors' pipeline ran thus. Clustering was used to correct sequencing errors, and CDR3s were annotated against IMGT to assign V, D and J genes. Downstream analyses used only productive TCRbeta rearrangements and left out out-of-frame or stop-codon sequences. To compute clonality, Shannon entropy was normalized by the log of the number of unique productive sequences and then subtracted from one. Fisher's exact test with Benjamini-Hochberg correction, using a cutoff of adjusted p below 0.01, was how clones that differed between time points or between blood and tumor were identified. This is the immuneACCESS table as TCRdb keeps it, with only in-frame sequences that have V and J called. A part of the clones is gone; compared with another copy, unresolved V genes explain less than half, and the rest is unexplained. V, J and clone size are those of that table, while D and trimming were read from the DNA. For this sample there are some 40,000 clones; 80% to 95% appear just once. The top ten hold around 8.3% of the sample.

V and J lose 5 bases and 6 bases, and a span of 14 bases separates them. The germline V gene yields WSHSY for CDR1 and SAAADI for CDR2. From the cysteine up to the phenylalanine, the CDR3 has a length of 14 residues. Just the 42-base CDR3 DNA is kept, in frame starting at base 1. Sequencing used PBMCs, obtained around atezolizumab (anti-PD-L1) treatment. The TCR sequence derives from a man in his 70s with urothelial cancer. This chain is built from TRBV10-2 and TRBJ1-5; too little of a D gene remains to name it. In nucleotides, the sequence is TGCGCCAGCAGTCCAGTCGGTTCTAGTCAGCCCCAGCATTTT. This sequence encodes CASSPVGSSQPQHF.